A single sample gave rise to the 25 T cell receptor beta chains below, sequenced in a study of OX40 agonist ivuxolimab in advanced cancers. Clones were sequenced by immunoSEQ multiplex PCR, and TCRdb holds only the in-frame ones, with some missing. Of under 65,000 clones listed, roughly nine tenths are singletons. The source material was CD4+ or CD8+ T cells sorted from blood, sampled in a trial of the OX40 agonist ivuxolimab. Receptor source: an adult with an advanced solid tumor such as melanoma, head and neck, liver or kidney cancer.

The V and J genes are TRBV13 and TRBJ2-3, with 9 positions matching TRBD2. The ends lost 3 bases at V and 4 bases at J; junction bases unmatched: 2. This CDR3 region has 14 residues. CDR1 and CDR2 (germline): PRHDT, FYEKMQ (reference sequence). The CDR3 protein is CASSFLAGSDTQYF. CDR3 bases: TGTGCCAGCAGCTTCCTAGCGGGGTCAGATACGCAGTATTTT.

V usage is TRBV4-1 and J usage is TRBJ2-3; the match to TRBD1 covers 8 bases. The junction had 4 bases not matched to a gene; V was cut back by 4 bases and J by 1 base. Germline CDR1 reads MGHRA; CDR2 reads YSYEKL. The CDR3 extends over 15 amino acids. CDR3 DNA sequence: TGCGCCAGCAGCCCCGGACAGGGAGGCACAGATACGCAGTATTTT. It yields the protein CASSPGQGGTDTQYF.

Here the CDR3 reads CASSLEPDTEAFF. The CDR3 nucleotides read TGTGCCAGCAGCTTAGAGCCAGACACTGAAGCTTTCTTT. This chain connects TRBV11-2 to TRBJ1-1; D unclear. Germline V gene data show CDR1 as SGHAT and CDR2 as FQNNGV. V lost 0 bases, J lost 3 bases, and 5 bases lay in between. The CDR3 sequence is 13 residues long.

J is TRBJ1-6 and V is TRBV7-2; D possibly corresponds to TRBD1 (6 bases). The germline V gene has CDR1 SGHTA and CDR2 FQGNSA. The germline V and J ends were trimmed by 5 bases and 8 bases, with 19 bases remaining between them. The CDR3 is 16 residues long. For the CDR3, the DNA is TGTGCCAGCAGCCCTCCCCGACAGGTCTCCTATTCACCCCTCCACTTT. Its protein is CASSPPRQVSYSPLHF.

V and J are TRBV6-5 and TRBJ2-7; a possible D gene is TRBD2 (5 bases). The germline CDR1 and CDR2 sequences are MNHEY and SVGAGI. This CDR3 has 13 amino acids. With 5 bases removed from V and 3 bases from J, the gap between germline ends came to 11 bases. The CDR3 region is CASSEGPHYEQYF. The CDR3 nucleotides read TGTGCCAGCAGTGAGGGTCCTCACTACGAGCAGTACTTC.

The rearrangement links TRBV27 to TRBJ1-2; D is possibly TRBD1 (6 bases). The CDR3 totals 13 residues. The V and J ends lost 6 bases and 4 bases respectively, with 12 bases between them. Germline V lookup: CDR1 MNHEY, CDR2 SMNVEV (reference sequence). The DNA for the CDR3 is TGTGCCAGCAGCACAGGGACTCGCTATGGCTACACCTTC. Translated: CASSTGTRYGYTF.

This chain joins TRBV6-5 and TRBJ1-2, with 8 bases aligning to TRBD1. The junction had 8 bases not matched to a gene; V was cut back by 6 bases and J by 2 bases. The CDR3 spans 15 residues. The germline V gene has CDR1 MNHEY and CDR2 SVGAGI. The CDR3 DNA sequence: TGTGCCAGCAGCCTGAACAGGGGGGCGAACTATGGCTACACCTTC. Translation gives CASSLNRGANYGYTF.

V gene TRBV10-3 combines with J gene TRBJ2-3; D remains ambiguous. Germline V gene lookup returns CDR1 ENHRY and CDR2 SYGVKD. V lost 8 bases, J lost 5 bases, and 5 bases lay in between. CDR3 length equals 10 residues. DNA of the CDR3: TGTGCCATCCGAGAAGATACGCAGTATTTT. This codes for CAIREDTQYF.

The chain carries TRBV4-3 and TRBJ2-7; 7 nucleotides match TRBD1. V lost 0 bases to trimming and J lost 6 bases; unmatched junction nucleotides: 8. The germline CDR1 and CDR2 sequences are LGHNA and YSLEER. This CDR3 region has 15 residues. In DNA, the CDR3 is TGCGCCAGCAGCCAAGATAAGGGGGCTTACGGCGAGCAGTACTTC. It translates to CASSQDKGAYGEQYF.

The chain recombines TRBV10-3 with TRBJ2-3; D not resolved. Trimming took off 7 bases at V and 0 bases at J, with 11 bases between the two ends. CDR1 is ENHRY and CDR2 is SYGVKD in the germline V gene. The CDR3 contains 14 residues. DNA of the CDR3: TGTGCCATCATGGCGCCCACAAGCACAGATACGCAGTATTTT. This translates into CAIMAPTSTDTQYF.

The rearrangement uses TRBV29-1 and TRBJ1-2, with D uncertain. The CDR3 is made up of 11 amino acids. V was shortened by 7 bases and J by 5 bases, with 11 bases between the two germline ends. Germline values: CDR1 SQVTM, CDR2 ANQGSEA. The CDR3 spells CSAPEGYGYTF. The CDR3 DNA is TGCAGCGCCCCGGAAGGGTATGGCTACACCTTC. Filled out from reference TRBV29-1 and TRBJ1-2, the complete variable domain reads SAVISQKPSRDICQRGTSLTIQCQVDSQVTMMFWYRQQPGQSLTLIATANQGSEATYESGFVIDKFPISRPNLTFSTLTVSNMSPEDSSIYLCSAPEGYGYTFGSGTRLTVV.

About this clone: At the DNA level, this CDR3 is encoded by other sequences in the same sample as well. The rearrangement links TRBV27 to TRBJ1-2, with a tentative D call TRBD1 (6 bases). V lost 6 bases and J lost 4, with 15 bases in between. There are 14 residues in the CDR3. Per the germline V gene, CDR1 is MNHEY and CDR2 is SMNVEV (reference sequence). The CDR3 protein is CASSSTGSLYGYTF. The DNA for the CDR3 is TGTGCCAGCAGCTCGACAGGCAGTCTCTATGGCTACACCTTC.

V gene TRBV13 combines with J gene TRBJ2-7; 7 bases align to TRBD1. V was clipped by 5 bases and J by 7 bases; unmatched bases: 17. The V gene's germline CDR1 is PRHDT and CDR2 FYEKMQ (reference sequence). The CDR3 is made up of 16 amino acids. The CDR3 sequence is CASSAADMAGGLEQYF. The CDR3 DNA reads as TGTGCCAGCAGCGCCGCCGACATGGCAGGGGGTTTGGAGCAGTACTTC.

J is TRBJ1-5 and V is TRBV6-5, with a weak D call TRBD1 (5 bases). This CDR3 region has 15 residues. V lost 3 bases, J lost 6 bases, and 15 bases lay in between. Germline V lookup: CDR1 MNHEY, CDR2 SVGAGI. The CDR3 reads CASSYSGDVSQPQHF. As DNA, the CDR3 is TGTGCCAGCAGTTATTCGGGGGACGTTAGTCAGCCCCAGCATTTT.

The CDR3: CASSLDPIQETQYF. Written as DNA, the CDR3 is TGCGCCAGCAGCTTGGATCCCATCCAAGAGACCCAGTACTTC. The V gene is TRBV5-1, the J gene TRBJ2-5; D call uncertain. The CDR3 runs to 14 residues. Trimming left V 0 bases short and J 1 base short, with 7 bases between. The germline V gene has CDR1 SGHRS and CDR2 YFSETQ.

This clone appeared once. As DNA, the CDR3 is TGTGCCATCAGTGATTCCAAGGACGGGAATCAGCCCCAGCATTTT. It encodes CAISDSKDGNQPQHF. This rearrangement joins TRBV10-3 to TRBJ1-5, with D unresolved. The ends were cut back, 3 bases at V and 4 bases at J, with 13 bases in the middle. CDR3 size: 15 residues. Germline CDR1 and CDR2: ENHRY and SYGVKD.

The genes are TRBV11-2 and TRBJ2-1, with 8 bases lining up with TRBD2. V lost 7 bases to trimming and J lost 6 bases; unmatched junction nucleotides: 17. The germline V gene encodes CDR1 SGHAT and CDR2 FQNNGV. CDR3 length: 17 residues. This CDR3 reads CASNPGEVRTSLNEQFF. In DNA form, the CDR3 reads TGTGCCAGCAACCCCGGCGAGGTTCGGACTAGCCTCAATGAGCAGTTCTTC. The variable domain in full, completed from reference TRBV11-2 and TRBJ2-1, reads EAGVAQSPRYKIIEKRQSVAFWCNPISGHATLYWYQQILGQGPKLLIQFQNNGVVDDSQLPKDRFSAERLKGVDSTLKIQPAKLEDSAVYLCASNPGEVRTSLNEQFFGPGTRLTVL.

The chain is built from TRBV4-1 and TRBJ1-2, with D perhaps TRBD1 (6 bases). CDR3 length: 19 amino acids. Trimming removed 4 bases from V and 6 bases from J, with 30 bases in between. Germline V gene data show CDR1 as MGHRA and CDR2 as YSYEKL. The CDR3 reads CASSRRGGPTGPKDHGYTF. CDR3 nucleotide sequence: TGCGCCAGCAGCCGGCGGGGAGGGCCGACAGGACCGAAAGATCATGGCTACACCTTC.

In this sample, this clone turned up a few times. The chain couples TRBV4-1 to TRBJ1-1; TRBD1 is a possible D gene (6 bases). The V end was cut by 2 bases, the J end by 7 bases, with 17 bases between. Looked up from germline, CDR1 is MGHRA and CDR2 is YSYEKL. CDR3 length equals 15 residues. CDR3 sequence reads: CASSQSRGGQGEAFF. The CDR3 DNA is TGCGCCAGCAGCCAAAGTAGGGGGGGGCAAGGTGAAGCTTTCTTT.

V is TRBV11-2 and J is TRBJ2-2, with TRBD1 matching over 8 bases. Germline V lookup: CDR1 SGHAT, CDR2 FQNNGV. This CDR3 contains 17 residues. V gave up 5 bases and J gave up 1 base; unmatched junction bases: 9. CDR3 in DNA: TGTGCCAGCAGCACCAGACAGGGGAACTTGAACACCGGGGAGCTGTTTTTT. This sequence encodes CASSTRQGNLNTGELFF. Full variable domain (missing parts from reference TRBV11-2 and TRBJ2-2): EAGVAQSPRYKIIEKRQSVAFWCNPISGHATLYWYQQILGQGPKLLIQFQNNGVVDDSQLPKDRFSAERLKGVDSTLKIQPAKLEDSAVYLCASSTRQGNLNTGELFFGEGSRLTVL.

The chain combines TRBV5-8 with TRBJ2-7, with D possibly being TRBD1 (6 bases). CDR3 size: 11 residues. In germline, CDR1 is SGHTS, CDR2 YDEGEE. V lost 3 bases, J lost 12 bases, and 13 bases lay in between. The CDR3: CASSYGQTRYF. The CDR3, as DNA: TGTGCCAGCAGCTACGGACAGACGCGGTACTTC.

J is TRBJ2-7 and V is TRBV2, with D unresolved. Trimming cost V 2 bases and J 0 bases, with 14 bases left between them. There are 16 residues in the CDR3. Per germline, CDR1 SNHLY and CDR2 FYNNEI. CDR3 region: CASSERATRGSYEQYF. The CDR3 DNA sequence: TGTGCCAGCAGTGAAAGGGCGACCAGAGGCTCCTACGAGCAGTACTTC.

The V and J genes are TRBV6-6 and TRBJ1-5; the D gene is possibly TRBD1 (5 bases). Germline CDR1 and CDR2: MNHNY and SVGAGI (reference sequence). The V and J ends lost 4 bases and 7 bases respectively, with 14 bases between them. The CDR3 consists of 14 residues. DNA for the CDR3: TGTGCCAGCAGTTGGGCCAGCGCAGGGCAGCCCCAGCATTTT. It translates to CASSWASAGQPQHF.

The CDR3 nucleotides are TGTGCCAGCAGCTTGAGGGGGGCAGATCAGCCCCAGCATTTT. This gives the protein CASSLRGADQPQHF. The chain recombines TRBV13 with TRBJ1-5; maybe TRBD1 (6 bases). CDR1 and CDR2 from the germline V gene are PRHDT and FYEKMQ (reference sequence). This CDR3 has 14 amino acids. Trimming shortened V by 3 bases and J by 5 bases, and 11 bases separated the two germline ends. The full variable domain, in which reference TRBV13 and TRBJ1-5 provide the parts outside the CDR3, is AAGVIQSPRHLIKEKRETATLKCYPIPRHDTVYWYQQGPGQDPQFLISFYEKMQSDKGSIPDRFSAQQFSDYHSELNMSSLELGDSALYFCASSLRGADQPQHFGDGTRLSIL.

The J gene is TRBJ1-5, the V gene TRBV2, with a possible D match to TRBD1 (6 bases). This CDR3 is 17 amino acids long. Germline V CDR1 and CDR2: SNHLY, FYNNEI. Trimming cost V 2 bases and J 0 bases, with 14 bases left between them. Here the CDR3 DNA reads TGTGCCAGCAGTGAAATTATCGGGACATATAGCAATCAGCCCCAGCATTTT. This gives the protein CASSEIIGTYSNQPQHF.